This T cell receptor beta chain derives from a study of OX40 agonist ivuxolimab in advanced cancers. Turning to the study itself: As their treatment, patients were administered ivuxolimab, an agonistic anti-OX40 (CD134) antibody.

On this clone itself: The antigen is not known.

Here immunoSEQ multiplex PCR was the method, and the copy in TCRdb shows in-frame clones only, minus some. Of 50,000 to 70,000 clones listed, 84% were seen once; the top ten hold about 0.69%. In germline, CDR1 is MDHEN, CDR2 SYDVKM. The CDR3 is 14 amino acids. Study observations and caveats: Still undetermined is the antigen specificity of the expanded peripheral T cells.

The specimen comprised CD4+ or CD8+ T cells sorted from blood, sampled in a trial of the OX40 agonist ivuxolimab. The rearrangement links TRBV28 to TRBJ1-4, with a weak D call TRBD1 (5 bases). The sequence derives from an adult with an advanced solid tumor such as melanoma, head and neck, liver or kidney cancer. CDR3 residues: CATSGRRTNEKLFF. The CDR3 DNA follows: TGTGCGACGTCGGGGCGAAGGACTAATGAAAAACTGTTTTTT.